These 19 T cell receptor beta chains came from one sample sequenced in a study of blood T cell repertoires in COVID-19. Profiling relied on immunoSEQ multiplex PCR, and the TCRdb table lists in-frame clones only, not all of them. The table has roughly 250,000 clones, 70% to 90% seen once. The sample taken for sequencing was PBMCs or T cells enriched from blood (not recorded which). All receptors come from a woman between 40 and 55 years old with acute COVID-19.

This clone was seen just once. This chain connects TRBV7-9 to TRBJ1-1, with D possibly matching TRBD1 (5 bases). Deletions cut 2 bases from V and 4 bases from J, with 8 bases between. CDR3 size: 13 residues. Germline values: CDR1 SEHNR, CDR2 FQNEAQ (reference sequence). CDR3 nucleotides: TGTGCCAGCAGCTTAACGGGGGGCACTGAAGCTTTCTTT. Amino acid sequence: CASSLTGGTEAFF.

The gene calls are TRBV9 and TRBJ2-7; 7 bases agree with TRBD1. CDR3 length: 14 amino acids. After removal of 4 bases from V and 1 base from J, the junction contained 5 bases not matched to a gene. From germline, CDR1 is SGDLS and CDR2 YYNGEE. The DNA of the CDR3 is TGTGCCAGCAGCTTTCGGGACAGTTCCTACGAGCAGTACTTC. This codes for CASSFRDSSYEQYF.

The V call is TRBV7-9, the J call TRBJ2-1, with D possibly matching TRBD1 (5 bases). The V gene lost 6 bases and the J gene lost 7 bases, with 10 bases spanning the gap. Germline V gene data show CDR1 as SEHNR and CDR2 as FQNEAQ (reference sequence). The CDR3 is 12 residues long. The CDR3 nucleotides read TGTGCCAGCAGTCGAAGGGGAAATGAGCAGTTCTTC. Amino acids: CASSRRGNEQFF.

Remarks on this clone: In the same sample, other DNA sequences code for this CDR3. The chain couples TRBV18 to TRBJ2-7; 12 bases are a match to TRBD2. This CDR3 comprises 14 residues. J was trimmed by 4 bases and V by 2 bases; bases with no gene match: 0. Per germline, CDR1 KGHSH and CDR2 LQKENI. The CDR3 region is CASSPGTSGYEQYF. In nucleotides, the CDR3 is TGTGCCAGCTCACCAGGGACTAGCGGGTACGAGCAGTACTTC.

The rearrangement links TRBV19 to TRBJ2-5, with a weak D call TRBD2 (5 bases). CDR3 size: 15 residues. CDR1 and CDR2 (germline): LNHDA, SQIVND (reference sequence). Between the trimmed V and J ends, which lost 5 bases and 5 bases, there was a span of 18 bases. CDR3 residues: CASSELGTPRETQYF. DNA for the CDR3: TGTGCCAGTAGTGAACTAGGTACACCGCGTGAGACCCAGTACTTC.

CDR3 coding DNA: TGTGCCAGCAGCCGAGGACTAGCGGGTTCCTACGAGCAGTACTTC. Its translation is CASSRGLAGSYEQYF. This chain links TRBV7-8 with TRBJ2-7; 11 bases line up with TRBD2. The germline CDR1 and CDR2 sequences are SGHVS and FQNEAQ. V shed 5 bases and J 1 base; nucleotides not matched to a gene: 4. The CDR3 spans 15 residues. The variable domain in full, completed from reference TRBV7-8 and TRBJ2-7, reads GAGVSQSPRYKVAKRGQDVALRCDPISGHVSLFWYQQALGQGPEFLTYFQNEAQLDKSGLPSDRFFAERPEGSVSTLKIQRTQQEDSAVYLCASSRGLAGSYEQYFGPGTRLTVT.

This CDR3 reads CATSDQRQGQETQYF. In nucleotides, the CDR3 is TGTGCCACCAGTGACCAAAGACAGGGACAAGAGACCCAGTACTTC. This sequence joins TRBV24-1 and TRBJ2-5; 7 nucleotides align to TRBD1. Trimming took 4 bases from V and 2 from J; bases not matched to a gene: 6. Germline CDR1 is KGHDR and CDR2 is SFDVKD. The CDR3 has 15 residues.

This chain links TRBV5-4 with TRBJ1-1, with 7 bases matching TRBD1. The CDR3 loop spans 14 amino acids. V trimming: 4 bases; J trimming: 1 base; junction bases outside the gene matches: 4. Germline CDR1 is SGHNT and CDR2 is YYREEE (reference sequence). The CDR3 nucleotides are TGTGCCAGCAGCAGGACAGGCCGGAACACTGAAGCTTTCTTT. Its translation is CASSRTGRNTEAFF.

The chain is built from TRBV11-3 and TRBJ1-3, with D unresolved. Germline V gene lookup returns CDR1 SGHNT and CDR2 YENEEA. The CDR3 consists of 15 residues. Trimming shortened V by 0 bases and J by 10 bases, and 16 bases separated the two germline ends. This CDR3 reads CASSLDPGNEVTIYF. The CDR3 nucleotides read TGTGCCAGCAGCTTAGACCCGGGGAACGAAGTAACCATATATTTT.

In its sample, this clone was seen once. The chain combines TRBV5-1 with TRBJ1-2; 8 bases agree with TRBD1. The germline gives CDR1 SGHRS, CDR2 YFSETQ. V dropped 0 bases and J dropped 8; count of bases not matched to a gene: 12. The CDR3 is 16 residues long. CDR3 in amino acids: CASSLALGQEGWGYTF. The CDR3 DNA sequence: TGCGCCAGCAGCTTGGCCCTGGGACAGGAAGGCTGGGGCTACACCTTC.

The chain employs TRBV5-3 and TRBJ2-7; a weak D match, TRBD2 (6 bases). TRBV5-3 is an ORF, with its function uncertain. The CDR3 consists of 14 residues. Trimming left V 0 bases short and J 3 bases short, with 10 bases between. In nucleotides, the CDR3 is TGTGCCAGAAGCTTGGTGACTAGTCGCTACGAGCAGTACTTC. Encoded protein: CARSLVTSRYEQYF.

The chain links TRBV19 to TRBJ2-7; D is possibly TRBD2 (7 bases). Germline assignment: CDR1 LNHDA and CDR2 SQIVND (reference sequence). Trimming left V 0 bases short and J 1 base short, with 16 bases between. CDR3 length: 17 amino acids. DNA for the CDR3: TGTGCCAGTAGTATAGATCATGCGGGGGCCCTTTCCTACGAGCAGTACTTC. This translates into CASSIDHAGALSYEQYF.

In its sample, this clone was seen a few times. The rearrangement links TRBV11-3 to TRBJ1-1; D not resolved. V lost 3 bases and J 1 base, leaving 12 bases between the germline ends. The CDR3 spans 15 residues. CDR1 and CDR2 (germline): SGHNT, YENEEA. The CDR3 spells CASSLSGPRNTEAFF. The CDR3 nucleotides are TGTGCCAGCAGCTTGAGTGGGCCAAGGAACACTGAAGCTTTCTTT.

V is TRBV4-1 and J is TRBJ1-5, with TRBD1 matching 7 bases. The length of the CDR3 is 15 residues. Germline assignment: CDR1 MGHRA and CDR2 YSYEKL. J gave up 6 bases and V 0 bases, and 5 bases lay outside the gene matches. CDR3 in amino acids: CASSQDPTGAQPQHF. The CDR3 region has the DNA TGCGCCAGCAGCCAAGACCCCACAGGGGCTCAGCCCCAGCATTTT.

The rearrangement uses TRBV30 and TRBJ2-1; a possible D gene is TRBD2 (5 bases). The V gene's germline CDR1 is GTSNPN and CDR2 SVGIG (reference sequence). V lost 0 bases, J lost 1 base, and 13 bases lay in between. The CDR3 extends over 16 amino acids. The CDR3 DNA reads as TGTGCCTGGAGTGTACTGCTCGGAGGTTCCTACAATGAGCAGTTCTTC. The encoded protein is CAWSVLLGGSYNEQFF.

In DNA form, the CDR3 reads TGTGCCGGGGGACAGGGAGAAGCTTTCTTT. Its protein product is CAGGQGEAFF. V usage is TRBV28 and J usage is TRBJ1-1; TRBD1 aligns across 9 bases. CDR3 size: 10 residues. The germline gives CDR1 MDHEN, CDR2 SYDVKM. J was trimmed by 8 bases and V by 11 bases; bases with no gene match: 3.

The V and J genes are TRBV6-2 or TRBV6-3 and TRBJ1-2; tentative D call: TRBD1 (6 bases). The CDR3 runs to 12 residues. V shed 2 bases and J shed 9 bases, with 10 bases lying between them. CDR1 and CDR2 from the germline V gene are MNHEY and SVGEGT. CDR3 DNA: TGTGCCAGCAGTTACCCGGACAGACGCTACACCTTC. Its protein is CASSYPDRRYTF.

This sequence joins TRBV14 and TRBJ2-7, with D perhaps matching TRBD2 (6 bases). V was clipped by 4 bases and J by 3 bases, with 10 bases between them. The germline gives CDR1 SGHDN, CDR2 FVKESK. The CDR3 is 13 amino acids. CDR3 loop: CASSLGTFYEQYF. The CDR3, as DNA: TGTGCCAGCAGCCTCGGGACTTTCTACGAGCAGTACTTC.

This chain connects TRBV5-6 to TRBJ2-7, with TRBD2 matching over 8 bases. The CDR3 length is 16 residues. The V segment lost 3 bases and the J segment 4 bases; nucleotides outside the gene matches: 12. Germline V gene sequence: CDR1 SGHDT, CDR2 YYEEEE. The CDR3 DNA sequence: TGTGCCAGCAGCTACCGGACTAGCCCGGTGGGGTACGAGCAGTACTTC. Translating gives CASSYRTSPVGYEQYF.